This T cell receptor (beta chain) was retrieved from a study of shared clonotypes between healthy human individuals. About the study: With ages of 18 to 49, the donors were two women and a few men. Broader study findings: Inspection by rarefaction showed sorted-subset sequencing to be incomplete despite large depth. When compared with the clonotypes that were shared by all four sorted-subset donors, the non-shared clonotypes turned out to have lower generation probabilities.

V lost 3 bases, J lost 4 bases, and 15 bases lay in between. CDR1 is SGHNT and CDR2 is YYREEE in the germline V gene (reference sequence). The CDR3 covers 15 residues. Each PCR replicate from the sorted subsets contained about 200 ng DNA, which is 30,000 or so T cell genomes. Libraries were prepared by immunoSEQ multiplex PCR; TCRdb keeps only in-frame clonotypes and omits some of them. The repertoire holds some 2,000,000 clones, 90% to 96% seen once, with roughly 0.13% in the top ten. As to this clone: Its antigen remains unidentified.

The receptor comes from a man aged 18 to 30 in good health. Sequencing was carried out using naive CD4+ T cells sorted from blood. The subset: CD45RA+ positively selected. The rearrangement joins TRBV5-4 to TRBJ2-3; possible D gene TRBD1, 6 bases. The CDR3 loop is CASSYRVGPPDTQYF. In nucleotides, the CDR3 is TGTGCCAGCAGCTACAGGGTAGGGCCCCCAGATACGCAGTATTTT.